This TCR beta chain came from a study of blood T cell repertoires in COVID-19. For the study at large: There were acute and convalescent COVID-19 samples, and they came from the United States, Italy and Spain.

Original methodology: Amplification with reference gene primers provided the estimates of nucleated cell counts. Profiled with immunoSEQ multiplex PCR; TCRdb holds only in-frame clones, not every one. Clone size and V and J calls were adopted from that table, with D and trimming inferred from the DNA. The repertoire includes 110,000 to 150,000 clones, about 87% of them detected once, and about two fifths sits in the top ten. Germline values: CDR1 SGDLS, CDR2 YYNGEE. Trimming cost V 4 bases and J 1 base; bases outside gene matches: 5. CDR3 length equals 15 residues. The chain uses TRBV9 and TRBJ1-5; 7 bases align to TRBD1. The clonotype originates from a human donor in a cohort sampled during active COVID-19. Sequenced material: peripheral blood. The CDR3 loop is CASSLTDRSNQPQHF. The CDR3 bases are TGTGCCAGCAGCCTAACGGACAGGAGCAATCAGCCCCAGCATTTT.